Below are 31 T cell receptor beta chains sequenced from a single sample in a study of human T cells and chemical hapten exposure. The sample's time point: patch test 3, about 24 weeks after DPC sensitization. The treatment here: therapeutic diphenylcyclopropenone sensitization with weekly scalp DPC. TCRdb itself ran the RACE reads through MiXCR, one entry per CDR3 protein. The sample lists tens of thousands of distinct CDR3 sequences, 10% to 15% occurring once. Here the sequenced sample was whole blood, taken in connection with sensitization to the hapten diphenylcyclopropenone (DPC). These receptors were obtained from a woman aged 45-65 years with alopecia areata. Some clones in this sample may be carry-over from other donors' samples.

As regards this clonotype: This may come from a read error, since a much larger clone is one base off. The gene calls are TRBV30 and TRBJ1-1; D gene uncertain. Trimming took off 0 bases at V and 0 bases at J, with 8 bases between the two ends. The germline V gene encodes CDR1 GTSNPN and CDR2 SVGIG (reference sequence). The CDR3 has 14 amino acids. The CDR3 bases are TGTGCCTGGAGTGTAAGTATGGTGAACACTGAAGCTTTCTTT. Amino acids: CAWSVSMVNTEAFF.

V is TRBV19 and J is TRBJ2-1; D is possibly TRBD1 or TRBD2 (5 bases each). The CDR3 has 15 residues. Germline V gene data show CDR1 as LNHDA and CDR2 as SQIVND (reference sequence). V shed 0 bases and J shed 8 bases, with 14 bases lying between them. In nucleotides, the CDR3 is TGTGCCAGTAGTATAGATCTTGGGGGAACGGATGAGCAGTTCTTC. Residues: CASSIDLGGTDEQFF.

This clonotype appeared many times. CDR3 sequence: CASSQGGISTDTQYF. The CDR3 DNA is TGTGCCAGCAGCCAAGGGGGGATTAGCACAGATACGCAGTATTTT. This chain links TRBV3-1 with TRBJ2-3; D possibly matches TRBD1 or TRBD2 (5 bases each). V lost 1 base to trimming and J lost 0 bases, with 8 bases between them. From germline, CDR1 is LGHDT and CDR2 YNNKEL (reference sequence). The CDR3 totals 15 residues.

This clonotype was seen a few times. The V and J genes are TRBV19 and TRBJ2-2; 11 nucleotides match TRBD2. Per germline, CDR1 LNHDA and CDR2 SQIVND (reference sequence). The CDR3 is 15 residues long. With 5 bases clipped from V and 5 bases from J, the junction kept 4 bases outside the gene matches. This chain's CDR3 is CASSALAGETGELFF. The CDR3 nucleotides read TGTGCCAGTAGTGCACTAGCGGGAGAAACCGGGGAGCTGTTTTTT.

This clonotype came up a few times. The chain employs TRBV29-1 and TRBJ1-1; no clear D. The CDR3 contains 12 residues. Trimming took 8 bases from V and 3 from J, leaving 13 bases between them. Germline values: CDR1 SQVTM, CDR2 ANQGSEA. In DNA, the CDR3 is TGCAGCACTGGGAGTGGGGACACTGAAGCTTTCTTT. Translation gives CSTGSGDTEAFF.

This clonotype was counted only a few times. The chain is built from TRBV5-1 and TRBJ1-1; TRBD1 is a possible D gene (5 bases). Germline V CDR1 and CDR2: SGHRS, YFSETQ. CDR3 length equals 14 residues. Trimming took 1 base from V and 11 from J, leaving 18 bases between them. The CDR3 DNA is TGCGCCAGCAGCTTGTCTAGGTCCGGGGCAGGGGCTTTCTTT. Protein: CASSLSRSGAGAFF.

This clonotype occurred many times. The genes are TRBV6-1 and TRBJ1-5, with D perhaps TRBD1 (5 bases). V dropped 4 bases and J dropped 1 base, with 14 bases sitting between them. CDR3 length: 16 residues. Per the germline V gene, CDR1 is MNHNS and CDR2 is SASEGT. The CDR3 region has the DNA TGTGCCAGCAGTGGAAGGCCAGCAGGGAGCAATCAGCCCCAGCATTTT. Translation: CASSGRPAGSNQPQHF.

The chain employs TRBV10-3 and TRBJ2-7; the match to TRBD1 covers 8 bases. The CDR3 consists of 14 residues. In germline, CDR1 is ENHRY, CDR2 SYGVKD. V lost 10 bases to trimming and J lost 0 bases; unmatched junction nucleotides: 8. The CDR3 region is CATRTGKTSYEQYF. CDR3 in DNA: TGTGCCACCCGGACAGGGAAAACCTCCTACGAGCAGTACTTC.

The table lists this clonotype with many counts. V and J are TRBV11-2 and TRBJ2-2; the D gene is possibly TRBD2 (5 bases). This CDR3 comprises 17 residues. Trimming cost V 1 base and J 0 bases, with 12 bases left between them. Germline V lookup: CDR1 SGHAT, CDR2 FQNNGV. CDR3 sequence reads: CASSLVGGLTNTGELFF. For the CDR3, the DNA is TGTGCCAGCAGCTTAGTTGGCGGGCTCACGAACACCGGGGAGCTGTTTTTT.

The chain couples TRBV11-2 to TRBJ2-7, with D unresolved. This CDR3 spans 11 amino acids. Germline V gives CDR1 SGHAT, CDR2 FQNNGV. Trimming left V 5 bases short and J 7 bases short, with 9 bases between. The chain's CDR3 is CASSRFQEQYF. CDR3 nucleotides: TGTGCCAGCAGCCGTTTTCAGGAGCAGTACTTC.

This clonotype was observed many times. V gene TRBV29-1 combines with J gene TRBJ2-3, with D possibly TRBD1 on 6 matching bases. Looked up from germline, CDR1 is SQVTM and CDR2 is ANQGSEA. The CDR3 length is 15 residues. V was trimmed by 6 bases and J by 0 bases, leaving 16 bases between them. The CDR3 nucleotides read TGCAGCGTCTTAAACAGGGCGTTAAGCACAGATACGCAGTATTTT. As protein: CSVLNRALSTDTQYF.

The table lists this clonotype with many counts. The V gene is TRBV21-1, the J gene TRBJ1-1; TRBD1 reflects the table's D call only, with no check against the DNA. TRBV21-1 is given as a pseudogene. The CDR3 is 18 amino acids. CDR3 DNA: TGTGCCAGCAGCAAAAACCGAGGACAGGGATATCCAGCCACTGAAGCTTTCTTT. Amino acid sequence: CASSKNRGQGYPATEAFF.

A word on this clonotype: The junction differs from germline at one of its ends, possibly a read error. The CDR3 DNA is TGCCCACATTCCCGTTGGACCGGGGAGCTGTTTTTT. This encodes CPHSRWTGELFF. The rearrangement links TRBV19 to TRBJ2-2; D uncertain. The CDR3 loop spans 12 amino acids. From germline, CDR1 is LNHDA and CDR2 SQIVND (reference sequence). Complete variable domain (other parts from reference TRBV19 and TRBJ2-2): DGGITQSPKYLFRKEGQNVTLSCEQNLNHDAMYWYRQDPGQGLRLIYYSQIVNDFQKGDIAEGYSVSREKKESFPLTVTSAQKNPTAFYLCPHSRWTGELFFGEGSRLTVL.

The sample holds a few counts of this clonotype. The chain carries TRBV15 and TRBJ1-2; possibly TRBD1 for D (5 bases). The CDR3 length is 12 residues. The germline V gene encodes CDR1 LNHNV and CDR2 YYDKDF (reference sequence). V shed 1 base and J shed 10 bases, with 10 bases lying between them. CDR3 sequence: CATSRGQGAYTF. The CDR3 nucleotides are TGTGCCACCAGCAGAGGCCAGGGTGCCTACACCTTC.

This clonotype was seen repeatedly, ten times or more. In nucleotides, the CDR3 is TGTGCCAGCAGTTTACTTAGCGTCACCGGGGAGCTGTTTTTT. Amino acids: CASSLLSVTGELFF. The chain combines TRBV12-3 or TRBV12-4 with TRBJ2-2; tentative D call: TRBD2 (5 bases). V was clipped by 2 bases and J by 4 bases, with 8 bases between them. The CDR3 consists of 14 residues.

This clonotype was recorded once. The V call is TRBV9, the J call TRBJ1-1, with TRBD1 as a possible D gene (5 bases). Trimming took off 0 bases at V and 3 bases at J, with 9 bases between the two ends. Germline CDR1 SGDLS, CDR2 YYNGEE. The CDR3 runs 14 residues. This CDR3 reads CASSVVAGHTEAFF. DNA for the CDR3: TGTGCCAGCAGCGTAGTAGCGGGGCACACTGAAGCTTTCTTT. Based on the CDR3 plus reference TRBV9 and TRBJ1-1, the full variable domain is DSGVTQTPKHLITATGQRVTLRCSPRSGDLSVYWYQQSLDQGLQFLIQYYNGEERAKGNILERFSAQQFPDLHSELNLSSLELGDSALYFCASSVVAGHTEAFFGQGTRLTVV.

The chain employs TRBV29-1 and TRBJ2-3; tentatively, D is TRBD2 (6 bases). V gave up 8 bases and J gave up 5 bases, with 20 bases separating them. The CDR3 covers 14 residues. From germline, CDR1 is SQVTM and CDR2 ANQGSEA. This chain's CDR3 is CSTNTSPNGDTQYF. In nucleotides, the CDR3 is TGCAGCACAAATACTAGCCCCAATGGAGATACGCAGTATTTT.

The chain recombines TRBV11-2 with TRBJ1-1; D not resolved. The CDR3 has 14 amino acids. V lost 5 bases and J 1 base, leaving 11 bases between the germline ends. Germline assignment: CDR1 SGHAT and CDR2 FQNNGV. The chain's CDR3 is CASSAVVGNTEAFF. CDR3 DNA sequence: TGTGCCAGCAGCGCTGTAGTGGGGAACACTGAAGCTTTCTTT.

This clonotype has a handful of counts. This chain links TRBV20-1 with TRBJ2-7; 13 nucleotides match TRBD2. Trimming removed 4 bases from V and 2 bases from J; junction bases left unmatched: 8. Germline values: CDR1 DFQATT, CDR2 SNEGSKA (reference sequence). The CDR3 loop spans 16 amino acids. The CDR3 sequence is CSAILAGGGKPYEQYF. CDR3 sequence (DNA): TGCAGTGCTATACTAGCGGGAGGGGGGAAACCCTACGAGCAGTACTTC.

This clonotype occurred a few times. This rearrangement joins TRBV7-2 to TRBJ2-1; the match to TRBD1 covers 7 bases. V trimming: 5 bases; J trimming: 0 bases; junction bases outside the gene matches: 4. The V gene's germline CDR1 is SGHTA and CDR2 FQGNSA. The CDR3 loop spans 15 amino acids. The CDR3 reads CASSRDRVSYNEQFF. The CDR3 nucleotides are TGTGCCAGCAGCCGAGACAGGGTCTCCTACAATGAGCAGTTCTTC.

This clonotype was observed a handful of times. The gene calls are TRBV28 and TRBJ1-6, with 7 bases fitting TRBD1. The CDR3 runs to 13 residues. Losses at the gene ends were 6 bases for V and 9 bases for J; bases not matched to a gene: 5. Germline CDR1 reads MDHEN; CDR2 reads SYDVKM. CDR3 DNA sequence: TGTGCCAGCAGCTTCAGGGGGTTTTCACCCCTCCACTTT. It encodes CASSFRGFSPLHF. Full variable domain (outside the CDR3, taken from reference TRBV28 and TRBJ1-6): DVKVTQSSRYLVKRTGEKVFLECVQDMDHENMFWYRQDPGLGLRLIYFSYDVKMKEKGDIPEGYSVSREKKERFSLILESASTNQTSMYLCASSFRGFSPLHFGNGTRLTVT.

The sample holds a few counts of this clonotype. The V gene is TRBV5-8, the J gene TRBJ2-1; 9 bases are shared with TRBD2. Germline V gene sequence: CDR1 SGHTS, CDR2 YDEGEE. The CDR3 runs to 18 residues. V shed 0 bases and J 0 bases; nucleotides not matched to a gene: 7. The DNA of the CDR3 is TGTGCCAGCAGCTTGGCCTTACTAGCGGGTAGCTCCTACAATGAGCAGTTCTTC. Amino acids: CASSLALLAGSSYNEQFF.

This clonotype was counted between two and nine times. V is TRBV20-1 and J is TRBJ2-7, with 16 bases that match TRBD2. Germline CDR1 reads DFQATT; CDR2 reads SNEGSKA (reference sequence). V gave up 5 bases and J gave up 5 bases; unmatched junction bases: 9. The CDR3 loop spans 16 amino acids. CDR3 loop: CSADRAGTSGRDEQYF. In DNA, the CDR3 is TGCAGTGCTGATCGCGCCGGGACTAGCGGGAGGGACGAGCAGTACTTC.

The chain joins TRBV7-2 to TRBJ2-3; D ambiguous. The CDR3 runs 15 residues. Trimming took off 7 bases at V and 4 bases at J, with 18 bases between the two ends. Germline V lookup: CDR1 SGHTA, CDR2 FQGNSA. The CDR3 here is CASTPTYAQADTQYF. The CDR3, as DNA: TGTGCCAGCACCCCGACGTACGCCCAGGCAGATACGCAGTATTTT.

This clonotype was observed at least ten times. This chain connects TRBV24-1 to TRBJ2-2, with D possibly TRBD2 on 6 matching bases. The CDR3 is made up of 15 amino acids. Germline CDR1 reads KGHDR; CDR2 reads SFDVKD. The germline V and J ends were trimmed by 9 bases and 1 base, with 14 bases remaining between them. CDR3 region: CATGAGRMNTGELFF. CDR3 DNA sequence: TGTGCCACCGGCGCGGGAAGGATGAACACCGGGGAGCTGTTTTTT.

This clonotype was counted at least ten times. The rearrangement links TRBV20-1 to TRBJ1-1; no clear D gene. The V and J ends lost 3 bases and 0 bases respectively, with 11 bases between them. This CDR3 is built from 14 residues. The germline gives CDR1 DFQATT, CDR2 SNEGSKA (reference sequence). The DNA for the CDR3 is TGCAGTGCTAGCAGGCCCCCACTGAACACTGAAGCTTTCTTT. Protein product: CSASRPPLNTEAFF.

The chain links TRBV20-1 to TRBJ2-1; the match to TRBD2 covers 8 bases. Germline V gene lookup returns CDR1 DFQATT and CDR2 SNEGSKA (reference sequence). The CDR3 is made up of 13 amino acids. The V segment lost 5 bases and the J segment 8 bases; nucleotides outside the gene matches: 8. CDR3 in amino acids: CSASGTRGDEQFF. The CDR3 DNA follows: TGCAGTGCTTCCGGGACTAGGGGCGATGAGCAGTTCTTC.

This clonotype was detected a few times. The rearrangement links TRBV5-1 to TRBJ2-3; 11 bases agree with TRBD2. The ends lost 3 bases at V and 0 bases at J; junction bases unmatched: 6. Germline V lookup: CDR1 SGHRS, CDR2 YFSETQ. The CDR3 is 17 residues long. CDR3 residues: CASSYAGTSGSTDTQYF. The DNA of the CDR3 is TGCGCCAGCAGCTATGCTGGGACTAGCGGAAGCACAGATACGCAGTATTTT.

This chain joins TRBV7-2 and TRBJ2-1; tentative D call: TRBD2 (6 bases). This CDR3 spans 13 amino acids. The germline V and J ends were trimmed by 2 bases and 8 bases, with 10 bases remaining between them. Germline assignment: CDR1 SGHTA and CDR2 FQGNSA. The CDR3 region has the DNA TGTGCCAGCAGCTTATCAGGGACTGATGAGCAGTTCTTC. This gives the protein CASSLSGTDEQFF.

The rearrangement links TRBV7-6 to TRBJ1-4; a weak D match, TRBD1 (5 bases). V shed 3 bases and J shed 0 bases, with 14 bases lying between them. This CDR3 is 17 amino acids long. The germline gives CDR1 SGHVS, CDR2 FNYEAQ. CDR3 residues: CASSFGATTATNEKLFF. CDR3 nucleotides: TGTGCCAGCAGCTTCGGGGCAACGACGGCAACTAATGAAAAACTGTTTTTT.

This clonotype showed up just a few times. This sequence joins TRBV6-1 and TRBJ2-5; D unresolved. CDR3 length: 13 residues. Trimming stripped 2 bases from V and 5 bases from J, with 9 bases between. Germline V gene data show CDR1 as MNHNS and CDR2 as SASEGT. The CDR3 DNA is TGTGCCAGCAGTGAAATCCCTTTGGAGACCCAGTACTTC. This translates into CASSEIPLETQYF.